A single T cell receptor (beta chain) is shown here with its context. It lacks a known antigen. The cohort comprised around 690 healthy bone marrow donors. Cohort members were all nominally healthy when sampled, although unrecorded immune exposures were likely present. The donor was CMV seronegative and belonged to the group of 350 to 400 seronegative cohort members. A peripheral blood sample was provided by each donor, and peripheral blood mononuclear cells were used for TCR beta sequencing. Genomic DNA extraction from the blood cell samples was performed with the Qiagen DNeasy Blood Extraction Kit. This specimen comes from a study of cytomegalovirus exposure and HLA in healthy donors (dated 2017 in TCRdb). With regard to the full study: An earlier analysis of under 600 of the donors reported 250 to 350 Gb of sequence data and 117 million unique TCR beta sequences from roughly 180 million T cells. Roughly 320 gigabases of sequencing data and around 80 million unique TCR sequences made up an early release that covered over 550 HLA-typed donors. The genetic ancestry cluster associated with self-reported Caucasian donors included 70% to 85% of the roughly 400 genotyped donors. The aim of the study was to test whether cataloging public T cell receptors could identify signatures of past pathogen exposure. The T cell repertoires of 666 subjects were profiled by immunosequencing and related to cytomegalovirus serostatus. A separate validation cohort of 100 to 150 different subjects was used in addition to the roughly 700-subject first cohort. To predict cytomegalovirus infection status, the study brought together high-throughput TCR immunosequencing, statistical association of individual TCRs with disease status, and machine learning. A later analysis re-examined previously published TCR beta repertoires from just over 650 donors and added high-resolution HLA genotyping to investigate patterns of TCR occurrence. Rather than using new phenotypic data, the later analysis identified candidate immune exposures from TCR beta sequences and from how often those sequences occurred across donors. In an earlier analysis of 587 of the donors, high-throughput TCR beta sequencing was used to judge whether each TCR beta V gene segment behaved as functional or pseudogenic. Alongside the repertoire data, information on donor age, sex, ethnicity and CMV serostatus was compiled. A later genetic analysis took genome-wide SNP genotypes for about 60% of the roughly 670 donors and used that subset as a discovery cohort. All discovery cohort repertoires had been generated using a single sequencing platform. HLA typing included class I and class II loci at four-digit resolution. Typing coverage varied by locus: roughly 629-630 donors for A, B, C, DRB1 and DQB1; roughly 560 for DQA1; nearly 610 for DPA1; roughly 450 for DPB1. About five DR-DQ haplotypes were treated as single units for association and clustering because of strong linkage in the cohort. Among almost 400 genotyped donors of the cohort, an average of around 240,000 unique TCR beta nucleotide sequences were sequenced per donor, 15% to 20% of them non-productive. General conclusions and limits of the study: According to a later genetic analysis, donors in an Asian-associated ancestry cluster had fewer N-insertions in productive TCRs than the approximately 700-donor mean. A later analysis associated about 18,000 TCR beta sequences with specific HLA alleles at a false discovery rate of 0.05. Over 15 rarely observed V segments, including chromosome 9 orphons, were excluded from the earlier analysis of just under 600 of the donors because counts were too low. In an earlier analysis of approximately 600 of the donors, most TCR beta V segments were observed in productive rearrangements about 87% or about 30% of the time, broadly matching IMGT annotations. In a later analysis, HLA-associated TCR beta chains were found to be more clonally expanded and to have lower generation probabilities than equally common non-associated chains. Some IMGT-functional V segments, including TRBV6-2 and TRBV6-3, could not be told apart with the 87-base-pair reads, so those segments were excluded. In vitro tests confirmed that a few of the cytomegalovirus-associated TCR beta chains recognize cytomegalovirus antigens. A further reported finding was that TCR beta sequences accurately predicted the HLA-A and HLA-B alleles for most subjects in the first cohort. In a later analysis, several top co-occurrence clusters were reported to appear linked to parvovirus B19, influenza, CMV and Epstein-Barr virus. In a later genetic analysis, a missense DCLRE1C variant was associated with V-gene and J-gene trimming of TCR beta chains, and the association was replicated in an independent cohort. This cohort had only TCR beta chains sequenced, and the lack of alpha or paired-chain data limited which features could be detected. Correlated functional status among segregating V segments might be attributable to linkage disequilibrium, but an unknown experimental factor could not be ruled out. A group of highly shared sequence variants was considered likely to be a technical artifact of the sequencing pipeline. In both the original and validation cohorts, the classifier was reported to diagnose cytomegalovirus status with high specificity and sensitivity. Most TCR sequences were observed very rarely across donors, whereas some public TCRs were present in many individuals. Because HLA typing was missing for some donors at each locus, association tests included only the typed subset. Roughly uniform sequencing depth across donors was assumed in presence/absence analyses, although this assumption may not hold. CMV serostatus was the only immune exposure information available for the cohort. A later analysis found that TCR association rates varied across HLA loci, with DRB1 alleles showing the most associated TCRs and HLA-C alleles the fewest. Most CMV-associated TCR beta chains appeared to be HLA-restricted in a later analysis, and the HLA associations seemed to be driven largely by CMV exposure. The study listed 150 to 200 TCR beta chains as associated with cytomegalovirus. According to the authors, the approach could potentially be generalized to other disease states and immunological phenotypes. Strong co-occurrence of HLA alleles, especially DR and DQ, made assigning TCR associations to individual alleles difficult.

Libraries were constructed by the immunoSEQ multiplex PCR assay. For the multiplex PCR, a mixture combining 60 forward primers for TCR Vbeta segments and 13 reverse primers for TCR Jbeta segments was used. A multiplex PCR assay on genomic DNA amplified the CDR3 region of rearranged TCR beta genes. On the Illumina HiSeq System, the amplified TCR beta libraries were sequenced as 87-base-pair reads. The authors' analysis ran thus. In a later analysis, roughly 80 million unique TCR beta chains were counted across the 500 to 850 repertoires, and approximately 11 million of these chains were shared by at least two donors. Raw reads were error-corrected and collapsed into unique sequences by a nearest-neighbor algorithm in which closely related sequences were merged to remove PCR and sequencing errors. V, D and J gene segments were assigned by aligning CDR3 sequences to IMGT reference sequences. For a sequence to be retained, a match of at least six nucleotides was required to both a V gene segment and a J gene segment. A rearrangement was called productive if the CDR3 had no stop codons and remained in frame with V and J, and every other rearrangement was called non-productive. Following IMGT convention, CDR3 was defined as the stretch from the second conserved V-encoded cysteine to the conserved J-encoded phenylalanine. The earlier analysis of around 640 of the donors excluded sequences that lacked an unambiguous match to a single V gene segment. An earlier analysis of 550 to 650 of the donors classified V segments as functional when productive rearrangements were above 56.7% and as segregating when the standard deviation between donors was above 5%. A statistical classification framework was developed to diagnose cytomegalovirus status using the catalog of TCR beta chain sequences. A later analysis assigned V and J genes by comparing TCR nucleotide sequences with IMGT/GENE-DB human TR gene sequences. The TCRdist pipeline was used in a later analysis to assign CDR3 sequences and most-parsimonious VDJ recombination scenarios. In a later analysis, each TCR beta chain was defined by its CDR3 amino acid sequence together with its V-gene family, and reads lacking a unique V-gene family were excluded. In a later analysis, several hundred highly shared, low-generation-probability nucleotide sequences were removed to address suspected cross-contamination and a sequencing artifact. For each public chain, a later analysis derived a clonal expansion index from normalized ranks of inferred template counts within each repertoire. In a later analysis, generation probabilities were computed with a VDJ recombination model fitted to out-of-frame rearrangements, and the resulting probabilities were checked against IGoR. In a later analysis, hypergeometric tests were used to score TCR-TCR, TCR-HLA and TCR-CMV co-occurrence, with a repertoire-size bias correction applied to TCR pairs. In a later analysis, false discovery rates were estimated by permuting HLA or CMV assignments 20 times. In a later analysis, co-occurring TCRs were grouped with DBSCAN, and TCRdist sequence similarity was added when clustering was performed within HLA-allele-positive subsets. For co-occurrence clustering, repertoires with fewer than 30,000 or more than 120,000 public chains were excluded, along with about five repertoires with anomalous nucleotide sharing. As stored in TCRdb, this immuneACCESS dataset retains in-frame rearrangements with V and J assigned. A fraction of the clones does not appear; measured against another copy, unresolved V genes explain less than half of the discrepancy, and the remainder lacks a known reason. V, J and clone size are those of that table, while D and trimming were read from the DNA. In this sample's table one finds about 200,000 clones. Jointly, the top ten make up approximately 0.74% of the sample.

After removal of 0 bases from V and 7 bases from J, the junction retains 4 bases not matched to a gene. The CDR3 goes from the cysteine to the phenylalanine over 15 residues. The entry retains the CDR3 DNA only, 45 bases that are in frame from base 1. The germline V gene specifies SGHTA as CDR1 and FQGTGA as CDR2. The chain uses TRBV7-3 and TRBJ2-3; 10 bases in the junction line up with TRBD2. This receptor was identified in a boy younger than 18 in good health and CMV-seronegative. Sequenced material: PBMCs. The CDR3 sequence is CASSLTSGGINTQYF. The sequenced DNA: TGTGCCAGCAGCTTAACTAGCGGGGGGATAAATACGCAGTATTTT.